A single TCR beta chain is shown here with its context. The data were obtained in a study of blood T cell repertoires in COVID-19. About the research overall: Whether acute or convalescent, the COVID-19 samples came from the United States, Italy and Spain. PBMCs, B-cell-depleted T cells, or T cells were the source of the cDNA or gDNA that made up the material.

Adults between about 18 and 95 years of age took part from 24 US areas. Between the trimmed V and J ends, which lost 5 bases and 2 bases, there was a span of 16 bases. Germline V gives CDR1 LNHDA, CDR2 SQIVND (reference sequence). This CDR3 has 17 residues. As originally analysed: Estimation of nucleated cell counts relied on the amplification of reference gene primers. Measured with immunoSEQ multiplex PCR; TCRdb has only the in-frame clones, and not every one. D and trimming come from the DNA, and the V and J calls and clone size come from that table. The sample lists about 350,000 clones; 88% were seen once.

Sequenced sample: PBMCs or T cells enriched from blood (not recorded which). The clonotype comes from a woman in her thirties who had been exposed to COVID-19. The chain carries TRBV19 and TRBJ2-6, with D maybe TRBD1 (6 bases). CDR3 coding DNA: TGTGCCAGTAGTGCTTCTTACAGGGTGGCTGGGGCCAACGTCCTGACTTTC. This sequence encodes CASSASYRVAGANVLTF.